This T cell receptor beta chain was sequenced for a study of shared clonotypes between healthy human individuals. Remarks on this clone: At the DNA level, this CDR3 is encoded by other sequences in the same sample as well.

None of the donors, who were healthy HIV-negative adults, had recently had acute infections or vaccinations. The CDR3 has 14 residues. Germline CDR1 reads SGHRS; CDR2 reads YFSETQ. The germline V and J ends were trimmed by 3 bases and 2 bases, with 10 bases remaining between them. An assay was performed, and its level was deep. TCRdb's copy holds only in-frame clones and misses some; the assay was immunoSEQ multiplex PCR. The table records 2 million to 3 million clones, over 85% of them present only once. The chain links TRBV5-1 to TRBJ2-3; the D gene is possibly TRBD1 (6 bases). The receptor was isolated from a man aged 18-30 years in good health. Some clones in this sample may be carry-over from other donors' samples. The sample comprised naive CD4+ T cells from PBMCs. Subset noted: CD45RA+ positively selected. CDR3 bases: TGCGCCAGCAGCTCACAGGGTGACACAGATACGCAGTATTTT. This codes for CASSSQGDTDTQYF.